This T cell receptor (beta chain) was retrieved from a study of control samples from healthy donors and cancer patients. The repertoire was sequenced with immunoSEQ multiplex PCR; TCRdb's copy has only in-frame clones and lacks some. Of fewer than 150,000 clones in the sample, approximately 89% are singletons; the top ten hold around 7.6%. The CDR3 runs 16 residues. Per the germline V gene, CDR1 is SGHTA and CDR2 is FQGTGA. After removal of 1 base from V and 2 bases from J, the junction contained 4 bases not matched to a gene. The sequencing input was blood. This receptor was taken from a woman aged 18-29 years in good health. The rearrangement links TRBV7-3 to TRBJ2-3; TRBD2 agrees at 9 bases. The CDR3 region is CASSLSSGGPTDTQYF. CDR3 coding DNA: TGTGCCAGCAGCTTAAGCAGCGGGGGGCCCACAGATACGCAGTATTTT.